This note documents a single T cell receptor (beta chain) sequence. Its antigen is not identified. This record comes from a study of T cell responses to AZD1222 COVID-19 vaccine. General study findings and limits: There were mostly white British donors and more females than males, and clonal diversity was possibly underestimated.

Trimming cost V 2 bases and J 2 bases, with 13 bases left between them. This CDR3 has 16 amino acids. Looked up from germline, CDR1 is GTSNPN and CDR2 is SVGIG (reference sequence). Using immunoSEQ multiplex PCR, the repertoire was profiled, and TCRdb retains in-frame clones only, with some absent. This repertoire shows under 200,000 clones, around 92% found once; its top ten account for roughly 4.5%. The source is an adult in good health. The sample here was peripheral blood, taken on day 0 of MenACWY control vaccination. The chain joins TRBV30 to TRBJ1-6; the D is unclear. In DNA form, the CDR3 reads TGTGCCTGGAGTCAAAGCGGTGCCACCTATAATTCACCCCTCCACTTT. Protein: CAWSQSGATYNSPLHF.